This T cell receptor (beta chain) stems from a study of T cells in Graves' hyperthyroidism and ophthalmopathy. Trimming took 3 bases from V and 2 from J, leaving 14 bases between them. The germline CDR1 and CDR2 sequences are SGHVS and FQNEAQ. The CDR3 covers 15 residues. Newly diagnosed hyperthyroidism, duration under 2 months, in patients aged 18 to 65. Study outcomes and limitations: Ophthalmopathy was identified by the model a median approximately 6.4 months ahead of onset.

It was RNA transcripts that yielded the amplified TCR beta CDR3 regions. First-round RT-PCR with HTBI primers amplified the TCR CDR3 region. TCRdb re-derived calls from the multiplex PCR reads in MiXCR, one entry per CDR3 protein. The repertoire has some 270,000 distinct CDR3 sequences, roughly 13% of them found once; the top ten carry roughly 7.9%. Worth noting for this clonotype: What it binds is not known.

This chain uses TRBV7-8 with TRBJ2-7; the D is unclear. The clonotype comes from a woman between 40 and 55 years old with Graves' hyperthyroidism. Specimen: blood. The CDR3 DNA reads TGTGCCAGCAGCTTCGGTTTTGCGCGCACCTACGAGCAGTACTTC. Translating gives CASSFGFARTYEQYF.